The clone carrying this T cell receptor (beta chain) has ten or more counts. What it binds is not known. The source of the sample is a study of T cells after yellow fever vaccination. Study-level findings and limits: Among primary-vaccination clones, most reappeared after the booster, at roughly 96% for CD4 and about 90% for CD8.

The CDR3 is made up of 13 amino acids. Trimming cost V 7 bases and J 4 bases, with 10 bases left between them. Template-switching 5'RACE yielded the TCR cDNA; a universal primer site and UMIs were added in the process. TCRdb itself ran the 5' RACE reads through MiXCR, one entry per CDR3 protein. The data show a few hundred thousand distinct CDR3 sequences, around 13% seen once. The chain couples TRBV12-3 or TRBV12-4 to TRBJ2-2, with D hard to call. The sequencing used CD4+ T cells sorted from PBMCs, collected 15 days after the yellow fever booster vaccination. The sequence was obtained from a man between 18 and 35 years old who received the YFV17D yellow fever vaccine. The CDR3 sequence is CASTPPGTGELFF. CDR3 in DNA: TGTGCCAGCACCCCCCCGGGCACCGGGGAGCTGTTTTTT.